A selection of T cell receptor beta chains follows, all from one sample in a study of blood T cell repertoires in COVID-19. Data came from immunoSEQ multiplex PCR; TCRdb stores just in-frame clones and leaves some out. Of about 110,000 clones in the sample, approximately 70% were seen once. Sequencing used peripheral blood. The receptors were sampled from a woman aged 60-75 years with acute or convalescent COVID-19. CDR3s include the opening cysteine and the closing phenylalanine or tryptophan. Clone size is given for some rows only: seen once, a few or many times, or a class if the clone is expanded.

cdr3_aa: CASSGQGYNQPQHF; clone_size: once; v_call: TRBV2
cdr3_aa: CASSLEQSSYEQYF; clone_size: few; v_call: TRBV5-1
cdr3_aa: CASSSQGSTGELFF; clone_size: medium-sized; v_call: TRBV11-2
cdr3_aa: CASSTLKQGHAFF; clone_size: NA; v_call: TRBV9
cdr3_aa: CAWSVWDRASNQPQHF; clone_size: once; v_call: TRBV30
cdr3_aa: CASSFHSQETQYF; clone_size: NA; v_call: TRBV27
cdr3_aa: CASSTGQMTYEQYF; clone_size: NA; v_call: TRBV3-1/TRBV3-2
cdr3_aa: CASSLRGIWKDTQYF; clone_size: NA; v_call: TRBV5-6
cdr3_aa: CASSGAGTGGTEAFF; clone_size: few; v_call: TRBV7-2
cdr3_aa: CASNPTGDTDTQYF; clone_size: few; v_call: TRBV7-2
cdr3_aa: CATSDSGRETQYF; clone_size: once; v_call: TRBV24-1